These 3 T cell receptor beta chains came from one sample sequenced in a study of response to subunit inactivated influenza vaccine. TCRdb reanalysed the RT-PCR reads using MiXCR and keeps one entry per CDR3 protein. The sample yields some 640,000 distinct CDR3 sequences, over 11% seen once. The sample in question was PBMCs from blood, obtained approximately 15 days before vaccination. These receptors were obtained from a man in his fifties or sixties who received an inactivated influenza vaccine.

This clonotype appeared a few times. The V and J genes are TRBV12-5 and TRBJ2-5; possibly TRBD1 for D (6 bases). The length of the CDR3 is 11 residues. The V gene's germline CDR1 is LGHNT and CDR2 FRNRAP. Trimming pared 4 bases from V and 12 bases from J, leaving 12 bases between. CDR3 loop: CASGSGQIEYF. The CDR3 DNA is TGTGCTAGTGGTTCCGGACAGATCGAGTACTTC.

The CDR3 DNA reads TGCAGTGCTAGAGATCCGGCCGGTGGACTTTTTACTGAAGCTTTCTTT. It encodes CSARDPAGGLFTEAFF. This sequence joins TRBV20-1 and TRBJ1-1; D remains ambiguous. The V end lost 0 bases, the J end lost 5 bases, and 19 bases lay between the germline ends. CDR3 size: 16 residues. The V gene's germline CDR1 is DFQATT and CDR2 SNEGSKA (reference sequence).

The V gene is TRBV20-1, the J gene TRBJ2-7; D is perhaps TRBD1 or TRBD2 (5 bases each). CDR1 is DFQATT, CDR2 SNEGSKA, per germline (reference sequence). CDR3 length equals 14 residues. With 3 bases removed from V and 2 bases from J, the gap between germline ends came to 14 bases. The chain's CDR3 is CSASWGSQTYEQYF. The CDR3, as DNA: TGCAGTGCTAGCTGGGGGAGCCAGACCTACGAGCAGTACTTC.